The source of this TCR beta chain is a study of cytomegalovirus exposure and HLA in healthy donors. Study overall: Earlier, 117 million unique TCR beta sequences were recovered from approximately 180 million T cells by an analysis.

As for this clone: Its specificity is not known.

Regarding the study as a whole: Listed as cytomegalovirus-associated were over 150 TCR beta chains. Trimming of TCR beta V- and J-genes showed a link, identified in a later analysis, to a missense DCLRE1C variant.

The V gene end was trimmed by 5 bases and the J gene end by 8 bases; junction bases not matched to a gene: 22. This CDR3 comprises 19 residues. Germline V gene lookup returns CDR1 SEHNR and CDR2 FQNEAQ (reference sequence). Researchers ran the PCR with 60 Vbeta and 13 Jbeta primers. Profiled with immunoSEQ multiplex PCR; TCRdb holds only in-frame clones, not every one. The sample totals 130,000 or so clones. The gene calls are TRBV7-9 and TRBJ2-1, with 9 bases lining up with TRBD2. The origin of this receptor is a man between 18 and 29 years old in good health and CMV-seronegative. Sequencing used PBMCs. The CDR3 spells CASSIPVPSSGKFTDEQFF. Here the CDR3 DNA reads TGTGCCAGCAGCATCCCCGTCCCCTCTAGCGGGAAGTTCACTGATGAGCAGTTCTTC.